The following is a TCR beta chain sequence with its context. Its antigen is as yet unknown. The donors comprised healthy bone marrow donors. The record originates from a study of cytomegalovirus exposure and HLA in healthy donors. PCR amplification relied on 60 Vbeta primers (plus 13 Jbeta primers). Authors' processing steps: About 9.9 million of the about 80 million unique TCR beta chains counted in a later analysis were shared. Assay used: immunoSEQ multiplex PCR; TCRdb lists only in-frame clones, some missing. That table supplies the V and J calls and clone size; D and trimming were determined from the DNA. In the table there are 65,000 or so clones, 62% of which are singletons. General study findings and limits: Productive status was seen about 90% or about 30% of the time for most TCR beta V segments in an earlier analysis.

The CDR3 length is 15 residues. Trimming took off 4 bases at V and 5 bases at J, with 17 bases between the two ends. The germline gives CDR1 SEHNR, CDR2 FQNEAQ (reference sequence). V is TRBV7-9 and J is TRBJ1-1; D is ambiguous. The receptor was derived from a man aged 25-40 years in good health and CMV-seronegative. The sequenced sample consisted of PBMCs. The CDR3 DNA sequence: TGTGCCAGCAGCTCCGTGGGAGGTGAAGGGACTGAAGCTTTCTTT. Amino acids: CASSSVGGEGTEAFF.